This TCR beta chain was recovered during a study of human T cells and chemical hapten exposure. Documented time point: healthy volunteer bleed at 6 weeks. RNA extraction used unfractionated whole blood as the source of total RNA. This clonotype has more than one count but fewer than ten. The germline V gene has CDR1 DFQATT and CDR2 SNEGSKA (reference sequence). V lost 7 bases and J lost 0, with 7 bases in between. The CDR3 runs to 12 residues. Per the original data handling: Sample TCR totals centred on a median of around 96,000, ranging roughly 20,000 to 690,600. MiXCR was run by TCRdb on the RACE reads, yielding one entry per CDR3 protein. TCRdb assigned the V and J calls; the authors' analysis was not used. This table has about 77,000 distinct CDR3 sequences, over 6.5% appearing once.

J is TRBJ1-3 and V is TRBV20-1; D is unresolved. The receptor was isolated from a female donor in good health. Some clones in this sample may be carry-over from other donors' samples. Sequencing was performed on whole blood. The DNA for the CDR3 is TGCAGTGTCAGTCGCTCTGGAAACACCATATATTTT. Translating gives CSVSRSGNTIYF.